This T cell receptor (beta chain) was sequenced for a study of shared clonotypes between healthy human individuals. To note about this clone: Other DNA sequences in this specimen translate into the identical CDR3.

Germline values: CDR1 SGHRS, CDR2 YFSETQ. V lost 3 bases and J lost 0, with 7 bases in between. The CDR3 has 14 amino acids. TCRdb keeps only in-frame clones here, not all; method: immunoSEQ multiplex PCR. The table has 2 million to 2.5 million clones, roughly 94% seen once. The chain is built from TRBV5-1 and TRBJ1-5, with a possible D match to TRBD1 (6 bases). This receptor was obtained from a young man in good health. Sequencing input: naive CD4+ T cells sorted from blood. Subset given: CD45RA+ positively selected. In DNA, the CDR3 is TGCGCCAGCAGCTCGGACAGTAGCAATCAGCCCCAGCATTTT. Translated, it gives CASSSDSSNQPQHF.